The present T cell receptor beta chain was sequenced within a study of shared clonotypes between healthy human individuals. From germline, CDR1 is LNHDA and CDR2 SQIVND (reference sequence). V lost 6 bases to trimming and J lost 4 bases; unmatched junction nucleotides: 3. The CDR3 is 13 residues long. Sequencing was performed with immunoSEQ multiplex PCR; in TCRdb, only in-frame clones are kept and a portion is missing. The data show 2 million to 2.5 million clones, 90% to 96% seen once. The sequenced sample consisted of naive CD4+ T cells sorted from blood. Subset noted: CD45RA+ positively selected. This rearrangement joins TRBV19 to TRBJ2-7; 10 nucleotides align to TRBD1. The sequence was obtained from a man aged 18 to 29 in good health. The CDR3 sequence: CASRGDRGYEQYF. CDR3 DNA: TGTGCCAGTAGGGGGGACAGGGGTTACGAGCAGTACTTC.